The T cell receptor (beta chain) described here comes from a study of control samples from healthy donors and cancer patients. Trimming pared 7 bases from V and 7 bases from J, leaving 10 bases between. The CDR3 has 12 residues. The germline CDR1 and CDR2 sequences are MNHEY and SVGAGI. The assay was immunoSEQ multiplex PCR, and TCRdb's table has in-frame clones only and misses some. The table lists 150,000 or so clones, about 90% of them singletons. This receptor was obtained from a man between 18 and 35 years old in good health. Sequencing input: blood. The genes are TRBV6-5 and TRBJ2-2, with D hard to call. CDR3 in amino acids: CASNGGDGELFF. Here the CDR3 DNA reads TGTGCCAGCAACGGTGGTGACGGGGAGCTGTTTTTT.